This is a list of T cell receptor beta chains from one sample in a study of breast tumors, draining lymph nodes, adjacent tissues. One entry per CDR3 protein results from TCRdb running MiXCR on the multiplex PCR reads. The table records fewer than 200,000 distinct CDR3 sequences, roughly 30% of them present only once. Sequencing input: axillary lymph node tissue. These receptors were collected from a female donor with breast cancer. Some clones in this sample may be carry-over from other donors' samples. Each CDR3 is given without its conserved first and last residue. The D gene is left open where the match is weak.

v_call	d_call	j_call	cdr3_aa
TRBV6-5	-	TRBJ1-3	ASSPVFTPGNTIY
TRBV19	TRBD2	TRBJ2-1	ASSPTGTSGSSNEQS
TRBV7-8	TRBD2	TRBJ2-7	ASSSNIRGLAGDPYEQY
TRBV4-2	-	TRBJ1-4	ASSRGGGLDEKLF
TRBV9	TRBD2	TRBJ2-5	ASSVGTGLVAETQY
TRBV19	-	TRBJ1-1	ASKARKAGRSTEAF
TRBV2	-	TRBJ2-3	ASSSAPTDTQY
TRBV4-2	TRBD2	TRBJ2-7	ASSLTSGARGYEQY
TRBV5-1	-	TRBJ2-7	ASSVDTSYEQY
TRBV7-2	-	TRBJ1-6	AGSLSNSPLH
TRBV11-2	TRBD1	TRBJ1-4	ASSLEYRGKANEKLF
TRBV3-1	TRBD1	TRBJ1-5	ASSPSGQHQPQH
TRBV7-9	TRBD2	TRBJ2-2	ASSPGLAGNTGELF
TRBV7-3	-	TRBJ2-6	ASGGGANVLT
TRBV11-3	TRBD1	TRBJ2-5	ASSLDRGPQETQY
TRBV10-3	TRBD2	TRBJ2-3	AIRIGRETDTQY
TRBV7-6	-	TRBJ1-1	ASSLGLGLNTEAF
TRBV20-1	TRBD1	TRBJ2-6	SARPGQGAYVLT
TRBV2	-	TRBJ1-1	ASIQQEGTEAF
TRBV13	TRBD1	TRBJ1-6	ASSPGQGDSPLH
TRBV7-9	-	TRBJ2-7	ASSLSRQETYEQY
TRBV15	-	TRBJ2-6	ATSRDWGTRGRGRGGANVLT
TRBV19	-	TRBJ2-1	ASSIGRPSSYNEQF
TRBV27	TRBD1	TRBJ2-6	ASRATGAGGANVLT
TRBV14	-	TRBJ1-6	ASSRAGPSNSPPH
TRBV7-6	TRBD2	TRBJ2-2	ASSPSAGSGRLVGELF
TRBV12-3/TRBV12-4	-	TRBJ2-7	ASSVMTENYEQY
TRBV20-1	TRBD2	TRBJ2-5	SASSSGGRGDQY
TRBV6-1	TRBD2	TRBJ2-1	ASSRRTSGGAALNEQF
TRBV19	TRBD2	TRBJ2-7	ATQPRGGSYEQY
TRBV7-2	TRBD2	TRBJ2-2	ASSPPTSVSHTGQLF
TRBV4-2	-	TRBJ1-2	ASSPTYSRIGYT
TRBV6-5	-	TRBJ1-5	ASTGADHQPQH
TRBV7-8	TRBD1	TRBJ1-4	ASSPNRGPSEKLF
TRBV12-3/TRBV12-4	-	TRBJ2-2	ASSITTSGELF
TRBV10-1	-	TRBJ1-6	ASSESRGRISAFASSYNSPLH
TRBV20-1	TRBD1	TRBJ2-7	SAKGNRGLSYEQY
TRBV24-1	-	TRBJ2-1	VSPRYNEQF
TRBV29-1	TRBD2	TRBJ2-7	SSPKGTSGTYEQY
TRBV7-6	-	TRBJ2-5	ASRGGNQETQY
TRBV24-1	TRBD1	TRBJ2-7	ATNSGQRPYEQY
TRBV2	-	TRBJ1-2	ASIADGWASYGYT
TRBV20-1	-	TRBJ2-1	SAETTTWGEQF
TRBV5-1	-	TRBJ1-6	ASSRLGGGNSPLH
TRBV11-3	TRBD2	TRBJ2-1	ASSIPGGGYNEQF
TRBV10-3	-	TRBJ2-2	AITDGNTGELF